The present entry profiles one T cell receptor beta chain with its context. This clone was detected many times. The antigen it binds to is not known. Base quality data are lacking; no much larger clone is found one base away. This sample is drawn from a study of OX40 agonist ivuxolimab in advanced cancers. Some background on the complete study: Ivuxolimab was an agonistic, fully human IgG2 monoclonal antibody directed against OX40 (CD134), a costimulatory receptor. In the dose-escalation cohort, 82.7% of patients were male, and the mean age was around 65 years with a range of about 20 to 80. Three dose-escalation patients achieved partial responses, one with hepatocellular carcinoma and two with cutaneous melanoma. Peripheral TCRbeta sequencing aimed to test whether ivuxolimab altered TCR sequence diversity and caused clonal T-cell expansion. Prior anti-PD-1, anti-PD-L1 or anti-CTLA-4 therapy was permitted, and checkpoint inhibitors had been received by more than 35% of dose-escalation patients. Among the 52 dose-escalation patients, around 19 had hepatocellular carcinoma, 15 or so melanoma, 9 renal cell carcinoma and 9 head and neck cancer. Intravenous ivuxolimab was administered to patients every 2 weeks at six dose levels: 0.01, 0.1, 0.3, 1.5, 3 and 10 mg/kg. The paper covers the monotherapy dose-escalation part of the phase I ivuxolimab trial, which included N = 52 patients.

To sequence the TCRbeta CDR3 region, genomic DNA was isolated from the sorted cells. The immunoSEQ Assay was used for sequencing of TCRbeta CDR3 regions. TCRdb took over this immuneACCESS table, retaining in-frame rearrangements with V and J assigned. Such tables are incomplete; in checked studies, under half of the missing clones stem from an unresolved V gene, and the remainder is unexplained. The sample profile shows 60,000 to 85,000 clones; over 70% of them were found once. 6.5% to 8.5% of the sample comes from the top ten. The trial excluded patients who had a history of autoimmune disease or were on systemic immunosuppression. In every dose cohort, peripheral blood was drawn for TCR sequencing at baseline, cycle 4 day 1, and cycle 7 day 1. The samples were drawn from a first-in-human, open-label, multicenter phase I dose-escalation trial of ivuxolimab. Adults with locally advanced or metastatic head and neck squamous cell, hepatocellular, melanoma or renal cell carcinoma were enrolled in the trial. Before TCR sequencing, CD4+ T cells and CD8+ T cells from peripheral blood were sorted into separate populations.

Beyond this particular receptor, the publication reports: The antigen specificity of the clonally expanded peripheral T cells was not determined. After ivuxolimab, expanded clones were on average more numerous among CD8+ T cells than among CD4+ T cells. Partial responders in the 0.1-3.0 mg/kg groups had among the lowest normalized peripheral clonal expansion, especially among CD8+ T cells. Low levels of normalized T-cell clonal expansion were also shown by some nonresponding patients. Clonal expansion of both CD4+ and CD8+ blood T cells was observed from baseline to week 6 at doses 0.1 to 3.0 mg/kg.

CDR1 and CDR2 were assigned from the germline V gene as MGHRA and YSYEKL. CDR3 length: 15 amino acids, cysteine to phenylalanine. The only DNA kept is the CDR3, 45 bases in frame from the first base. V is shortened by 1 base, J by 2 bases, and the region joining them spans 12 bases. Sequencing was performed on CD4+ or CD8+ T cells sorted from blood, taken in a trial of the OX40 agonist ivuxolimab. This sequence was found in an adult with an advanced solid tumor such as melanoma, head and neck, liver or kidney cancer. The rearrangement combines TRBV4-1 with TRBJ2-7, with the D gene not confidently named. The DNA is as follows: TGCGCCAGCAGCCAAGCACTATTCTCAACCTACGAGCAGTACTTC. Protein translation: CASSQALFSTYEQYF.